The next 8 T cell receptor beta chains were all read from a single sample in a study of T cells in Graves' hyperthyroidism and ophthalmopathy (dated by TCRdb to between 2018 and 2021). Libraries were built with multiplex PCR. TCRdb names Illumina HiSeq 2000 as the instrument used. The TCR beta CDR3 regions were amplified from RNA transcripts. For the first round of RT-PCR on the TCR CDR3, the HTBI primer set was used together with the Qiagen OneStep RT-PCR kit. TCRdb handled the public reads itself, with Q25 trimming in fastp and clone calling in MiXCR, and kept productive beta chains. CDR3 protein duplicates are merged, each entry listing the most common genes and DNA. Counted in this sample were 300,000 to 400,000 distinct CDR3 sequences; 18% of them appeared once. The ten largest clones add up to about half of the sample. Sequenced sample: blood. These receptors came from a woman aged 50 to 60 with Graves' hyperthyroidism.

This clonotype was observed once. Here the CDR3 reads CSVEWKWDGLNTGELFF. DNA for the CDR3: TGCAGCGTTGAATGGAAATGGGACGGCCTTAACACCGGGGAGCTGTTTTTT. This chain connects TRBV29-1 to TRBJ2-2; D could derive from TRBD1 or TRBD2 (5 bases each). With 2 bases removed from V and 2 bases from J, the gap between germline ends came to 18 bases. This CDR3 has 17 amino acids. Germline V gene sequence: CDR1 SQVTM, CDR2 ANQGSEA.

The table lists this clonotype with many counts. The chain employs TRBV12-3 or TRBV12-4 and TRBJ2-1; 7 nucleotides align to TRBD1. The J segment lost 4 bases and the V segment lost 3 bases, leaving 27 bases of the junction unmatched. CDR3 length equals 22 residues. The CDR3 loop is CASSFNLLRDSHLRQYYNEQFF. The CDR3 DNA reads TGTGCCAGCAGTTTCAACCTCCTTAGGGACAGCCACCTCCGACAGTATTACAATGAGCAGTTCTTC.

Comments on this clonotype: Germline and junction disagree at one end, which may indicate a read error. The V gene is TRBV6-1, the J gene TRBJ2-7, with D perhaps TRBD2 (5 bases). Germline loops: CDR1 MNHNS, CDR2 SASEGT. The CDR3 length is 14 residues. The CDR3 bases are TGTGCCAGCAGTGACCGGGCGGGCCGGTGGGAGCGGTACTTC. It is translated as CASSDRAGRWERYF.

The chain recombines TRBV14 with TRBJ2-1; D is uncertain. V lost 0 bases and J lost 3, with 6 bases in between. From germline, CDR1 is SGHDN and CDR2 FVKESK. The CDR3 extends over 14 amino acids. CDR3 sequence reads: CASSQERRYNEQFF. CDR3 nucleotide sequence: TGTGCCAGCAGCCAAGAAAGGCGCTACAATGAGCAGTTCTTC.

V is TRBV6-2 or TRBV6-3 and J is TRBJ1-2; 11 bases are shared with TRBD1. V was pared by 5 bases and J by 8 bases, with 4 bases of the junction left unmatched. The CDR3 consists of 13 residues. Germline V gene lookup returns CDR1 MNHEY and CDR2 SVGEGT. The chain's CDR3 is CASSLGQGVGYTF. The CDR3 region has the DNA TGTGCCAGCAGTCTGGGACAGGGGGTGGGCTACACCTTC.

This clonotype was detected only a few times. V and J are TRBV19 and TRBJ2-2, with a tentative D call TRBD2 (6 bases). V was shortened by 7 bases and J by 6 bases, with 15 bases between the two germline ends. The CDR3 is 14 residues long. Germline values: CDR1 LNHDA, CDR2 SQIVND (reference sequence). The DNA for the CDR3 is TGTGCCAGTACCGTGAGGGCGGGACCCGGGGAGCTGTTTTTT. Translating it yields CASTVRAGPGELFF. The variable domain in full, with the rest retrieved from reference TRBV19 and TRBJ2-2, is DGGITQSPKYLFRKEGQNVTLSCEQNLNHDAMYWYRQDPGQGLRLIYYSQIVNDFQKGDIAEGYSVSREKKESFPLTVTSAQKNPTAFYLCASTVRAGPGELFFGEGSRLTVL.

The chain employs TRBV6-2 or TRBV6-3 and TRBJ2-2; 9 nucleotides match TRBD2. The germline gives CDR1 MNHEY, CDR2 SVGEGT. This CDR3 contains 18 residues. V shed 5 bases, J shed 5 bases, and the junction held 15 bases outside the gene matches. CDR3 amino acids: CASSDRQLAGVGTGELFF. The CDR3 DNA reads TGTGCCAGCAGTGACAGACAATTAGCGGGAGTAGGGACCGGGGAGCTGTTTTTT.

In its sample, this clonotype was seen a few times. The rearrangement uses TRBV28 and TRBJ2-3, with 13 bases matching TRBD2. The CDR3 is 18 residues long. CDR1 is MDHEN, CDR2 SYDVKM, per germline. The trim removed 4 bases at V and 1 base at J, leaving 8 bases unmatched. CDR3 nucleotides: TGTGCCAGCAGTTCTCGACTAGCGGGAGGCCTAGGCACAGATACGCAGTATTTT. It is translated as CASSSRLAGGLGTDTQYF.